This record looks at one T cell receptor beta chain sequence and its context. What antigen it recognizes has not been identified. Base quality data are lacking; no much larger clone is found one base away. This sample stems from a study of T cell responses to AZD1222 COVID-19 vaccine (dated by TCRdb to 2020 to 2023). Some background on the complete study: Because spike-specific TCR depth and breadth did not differ between the two schedules, AZD1222 recipients who got a second dose at roughly 4 weeks were pooled with those who got a second dose at roughly 12 weeks. Trial participants were enrolled by age into subgroups of 18-55, 56-69 and 70-plus years, and 148, 28 and 57 TCR-sequenced participants, respectively, were included in these subgroups. TCR sequencing covered 230 to 250 trial participants: 200 to 220 given two doses of AZD1222 and approximately 25 given two doses of MenACWY control vaccine. What the work shows at the level of the full study, not this receptor alone: No day 14 peak-response samples were available, so repertoires were characterized only after the peak T cell response. After two AZD1222 doses, both the breadth and the depth of spike-specific TCRs were significantly higher than at day 0 and than in MenACWY recipients. Most participants were white British and females outnumbered males, and the authors suggested that clonal diversity may have been underestimated. Conclusions about previously exposed vaccinees were limited because only six AZD1222 recipients were SARS-CoV-2 seropositive at baseline. Reportedly, almost half of the unique spike-specific TCRs recognized epitopes lying outside the regions that are mutated in the B.1.351 and B.1.1.7 variants. The vaccine-associated CD4 TCRs covered the entire spike protein, and the dominant responses fell in regions 160-218 and 743-854. The 56-69-year group was small, and its depth increase did not reach significance, likely because of low power.

The time point label of this sample denotes: baseline before first vaccination. Vaccinee samples came from UK trials COV001 and COV002, including a single-blind randomized controlled phase 2/3 trial of AZD1222 (ChAdOx1 nCoV-19) in healthy adults. Trial participant PBMC samples were collected at day 0 and day 28 after the second dose for TCRbeta chain sequencing. The CDR3 regions of human TCRbeta chains were analyzed by immunosequencing. For the original study's pipeline: Repertoire TCRs were matched against a reference library of SARS-CoV-2-specific TCRs generated with the MIRA antigen-specificity platform. Breadth was defined as the fraction of unique TCRs that were SARS-CoV-2-associated, and depth was defined as the fraction of total T cells that were SARS-CoV-2-associated. Using the MIRA data, every spike-specific TCR was mapped to the spike region that the TCR reacted to and assigned to either a CD4 or a CD8 class. Log10-transformed breadth and depth values were compared by one-way ANOVA with Sidak's multiple comparisons tests. The clones in this table, taken by TCRdb from immuneACCESS, are in-frame only. Not every clone is retained; where verified, under half of the shortfall comes from an unresolved V gene, and the cause of the rest is unknown. V and J calls and clone size are given by that table; D and trimming were obtained from the DNA. The sample records about 120,000 clones, just over 90% of which are singletons. Roughly 4.5% of the sample is in the top ten clones.

The CDR3 runs 15 residues from the cysteine to the phenylalanine. Kept here is only the CDR3 DNA, which spans 45 bases and is read in frame from base 1. Via the germline V gene (reference sequence), CDR1 is LNHDA and CDR2 SQIVND. V lost 3 bases and J lost 8 bases, and the count of bases not matched to a germline gene is 7. The V and J segments used are TRBV19 and TRBJ1-6, and TRBD1 matches 7 of the central bases. The receptor was isolated from an adult in good health. The material sequenced was peripheral blood, taken on day 0 of AZD1222 vaccination. CDR3 sequence: CASSIQGELYSPLHF. The DNA sequence is TGTGCCAGTAGTATCCAGGGGGAACTTTATTCACCCCTCCACTTT.